Listed below are T cell receptor beta chains from one sample, sequenced in a study of a mutant IDH1 vaccine in newly diagnosed glioma. Measured with immunoSEQ multiplex PCR; TCRdb has only the in-frame clones, and not every one. The table lists 45,000 to 50,000 clones, more than 75% of them singletons. These receptors' antigens are unknown. The material was PBMCs, obtained from a glioma patient whose treatment included an IDH1 peptide vaccine. All receptors derive from a middle-aged woman with glioma. Both conserved end residues are part of each CDR3. A D gene is named only where the DNA matches it firmly. Some rows have no size entry. The others give once, few or many, or a class for an expanded clone.

j_call clone_size d_call v_call cdr3_nt cdr3_aa
TRBJ2-5 . . TRBV5-6 TGTGCCAGCAGCATGACTCCGATCCAAGAGACCCAGTACTTC CASSMTPIQETQYF
TRBJ1-3 . . TRBV5-1 TGCGCCAGCAGCTACAATAGCCCGGGTTCGGGTATTGGAAACACCATATATTTT CASSYNSPGSGIGNTIYF
TRBJ2-5 . . TRBV18 TGTGCCAGCTCCCCCACTAGGAGAGAGACCCAGTACTTC CASSPTRRETQYF
TRBJ1-1 . . TRBV19 TGTGCCAGTAACATGGGACCCTGGGGCACTGAAGCTTTCTTT CASNMGPWGTEAFF
TRBJ1-6 . TRBD1 TRBV18 TGTGCCAGCTCAGCCGGGACAGATAATTCACCCCTCCACTTT CASSAGTDNSPLHF
TRBJ2-2 . . TRBV2 TGTGCCAGCAAGATGGTGGCTTCGGCCGGGGAGCTGTTTTTT CASKMVASAGELFF
TRBJ2-2 . . TRBV4-2 TGTGCCAGCAGCCCCCTCGAGGGTGGGGAGCTGTTTTTT CASSPLEGGELFF
TRBJ1-2 . TRBD1 TRBV6-5 TGTGCCAGCAGTTACCAAAGGACAGGGCCTGGCTACACCTTC CASSYQRTGPGYTF
TRBJ1-1 . TRBD1 TRBV19 TGTGCCAGTACCAATCGGGGACAGGGGGATGAAGCTTTCTTT CASTNRGQGDEAFF
TRBJ1-1 . . TRBV2 TGTGCCAGCAGTGAAGCAGCAACTCTTCGTGAAGCTTTCTTT CASSEAATLREAFF
TRBJ2-3 . TRBD2 TRBV27 TGTGCCAGCAGGGCCGGGACTAGCGGGATGGATACGCAGTATTTT CASRAGTSGMDTQYF
TRBJ2-5 . . TRBV5-1 TGCGCCAGCAGCTATTTGGGTGGGGAGACCCAGTACTTC CASSYLGGETQYF
TRBJ2-7 . . TRBV7-8 TGTGCCACCTCAGCAGGACCGACGGCCTACGAGCAGTACTTC CATSAGPTAYEQYF
TRBJ2-7 . TRBD1 TRBV29-1 TGCAGCGTTGTGGGGACAGGGAAGAACGAGCAGTACTTC CSVVGTGKNEQYF
TRBJ2-5 . . TRBV7-6 TGTGCCAGCAGCCTAGGACTGACCGGGGCGGAGACCCAGTACTTC CASSLGLTGAETQYF
TRBJ2-3 . TRBD2 TRBV25-1 TGTGCCAGCAGTGCTCTAGCGGGAATCACAGATACGCAGTATTTT CASSALAGITDTQYF
TRBJ2-3 . . TRBV5-4 TGTGCCAGCAGCTTGACAATTCCAGATACGCAGTATTTT CASSLTIPDTQYF
TRBJ2-7 once . TRBV28 TGTGCCAGCGGATTGGGGGGACAGCGCACCTCCGAGCAGTACTTC CASGLGGQRTSEQYF
TRBJ2-3 . TRBD2 TRBV5-4 TGTGCCAGCAGCTTGCCGGGGACTAGCGGGAGGATCACAGATACGCAGTATTTT CASSLPGTSGRITDTQYF
TRBJ2-1 . . TRBV4-1 TGCGCCAGCAGCCCCGGGAATTACTACTACAATGAGCAGTTCTTC CASSPGNYYYNEQFF
TRBJ2-7 . . TRBV9 TGTGCCAGCAGCGGAACGCACCTAGACGAGCAGTACTTC CASSGTHLDEQYF
TRBJ1-2 . . TRBV7-9 TGTGCCAGCAGCTTAATATTGAGGTGGGACTATGGCTACACCTTC CASSLILRWDYGYTF
TRBJ1-2 . . TRBV9 TGTGCCAGCAGCAAATTGGCCTTCTCGGGGTCGGGCTACACCTTC CASSKLAFSGSGYTF
TRBJ2-7 . TRBD1 TRBV7-2 TGTGCCAGCAGCCCCGGACAGGGCTTCTCCCTAAACGACGAGCAGTACTTC CASSPGQGFSLNDEQYF
TRBJ1-1 . . TRBV7-9 TGTGCCAGCAGCCCGGGACGGCCGAACACTGAAGCTTTCTTT CASSPGRPNTEAFF
TRBJ2-7 few TRBD1 TRBV7-2 TGTGCCAGCAGCCCCCCGGGACAGGGTCTCGTCGAGCAGTACTTC CASSPPGQGLVEQYF
TRBJ2-5 . . TRBV4-2 TGTGCCAGCAGCCAAGGACTCCAGCTGGAGTACCAAGAGACCCAGTACTTC CASSQGLQLEYQETQYF
TRBJ2-7 . . TRBV21-1 TGTGCCAGCAACTCAACAGGGAGTCCCTACGAGCAGTACTTC CASNSTGSPYEQYF
TRBJ2-1 . TRBD1 TRBV2 TGTGCCAGCAGGCAGGACAGGGGAAGCGGGAAGCAGTTCTTC CASRQDRGSGKQFF
TRBJ2-3 . . TRBV10-1 TGCGCCAGCAGTGAAGGGGGGAGCACAGATACGCAGTATTTT CASSEGGSTDTQYF
TRBJ2-3 once TRBD1 TRBV6-5 TGTGCCAGCAGTTACGACGGGACAGGGCGGGCAGATACGCAGTATTTT CASSYDGTGRADTQYF
TRBJ2-7 few . TRBV5-4 TGTGCCAGCAGCTTTGGTGGAGTTCCCTACGAGCAGTACTTC CASSFGGVPYEQYF
TRBJ2-3 . . TRBV6-1 TGTGCCAGCAGTGAAAACGGGGATACGCAGTATTTT CASSENGDTQYF
TRBJ1-4 . TRBD1 TRBV4-1 TGCGCCAGCAGCCCATCCGGTACAGGGGGACCTAATGAAAAACTGTTTTTT CASSPSGTGGPNEKLFF
TRBJ1-4 . . TRBV10-3 TGTGCCATCAGTGACCAGACTGGGACCGGGGGTGAAAAACTGTTTTTT CAISDQTGTGGEKLFF
TRBJ2-7 . . TRBV28 TGTGCCAGCAGTTTCACGAGGACCGAGCAGTACTTC CASSFTRTEQYF
TRBJ2-1 once TRBD2 TRBV7-8 TGTGCCAGCAGCCCTTTTAGCGGGGTCAATGAGCAGTTCTTC CASSPFSGVNEQFF
TRBJ1-2 . . TRBV25-1 TGTGCCAGCAGTGAGAGGGGAAGGGCAGGGCCCCAAAGCTATGGCTACACCTTC CASSERGRAGPQSYGYTF
TRBJ2-5 . TRBD1 TRBV5-1 TGCGCCAGCAGCCGACAGGGACAACTCCAAGAGACCCAGTACTTC CASSRQGQLQETQYF
TRBJ2-7 . TRBD2 TRBV19 TGTGCCAGTAGTATTCGTGGGGGGGTAGCCTACGAGCAGTACTTC CASSIRGGVAYEQYF
TRBJ2-2 . TRBD1 TRBV5-4 TGTGCCAGCAGCGCTAAACCGGGACAGGGAGGCACCGGGGAGCTGTTTTTT CASSAKPGQGGTGELFF
TRBJ2-6 . TRBD1 TRBV15 TGTGCCACTTCCGGGACAGGGTACTCTGGGGCCAACGTCCTGACTTTC CATSGTGYSGANVLTF
TRBJ1-1 . . TRBV19 TGTGCCAGTAGTATGTTTCTGGGAGAGAACACTGAAGCTTTCTTT CASSMFLGENTEAFF
TRBJ2-4 . TRBD1 TRBV4-1 TGCGCCAGCAGCCAAGGGTGGGGACAGGGGGGAAACATTCAGTACTTC CASSQGWGQGGNIQYF
TRBJ2-1 . TRBD2 TRBV4-1 TGCGCCAGCAGCCAAGAAAAAGGCGGGGGGTTGAATGAGCAGTTCTTC CASSQEKGGGLNEQFF
TRBJ2-2 . TRBD1 TRBV7-9 TGTGCCAGCAGCCAAGGACAGGTTCCCGGGGAGCTGTTTTTT CASSQGQVPGELFF
TRBJ1-3 once . TRBV7-8 TGTGCCAGCAGCTCCGGGACAACCCGCGAGGGAAACACCATATATTTT CASSSGTTREGNTIYF
TRBJ1-1 once . TRBV5-6 TGTGCCAGCAGCGGGCGGGGGCTCCGATACACTGAAGCTTTCTTT CASSGRGLRYTEAFF
TRBJ2-7 . . TRBV5-1 TGCGCCAGCAGCTTGGGGCCGACAGAGACCTACGAGCAGTACTTC CASSLGPTETYEQYF
TRBJ2-3 few TRBD2 TRBV9 TGTGCCAGCAGCGCCCTGCTAGCGGACACAGATACGCAGTATTTT CASSALLADTDTQYF
TRBJ1-5 . . TRBV19 TGTGCCACCAGTTTAATTTCGAGGGGAGGCAATCAGCCCCAGCATTTT CATSLISRGGNQPQHF
TRBJ2-1 . . TRBV7-2 TGTGCCAGCAGCTTAAGTCCCCCGGGGATAGGGCTGTTCTTC CASSLSPPGIGLFF
TRBJ2-4 . . TRBV4-1 TGCGCCAGCAGCCAAGATGGGGGGGCAATAAAAAACATTCAGTACTTC CASSQDGGAIKNIQYF
TRBJ2-1 . . TRBV5-5 TGTGCCAGCAGCTTGAACAAATACAATGAGCAGTTCTTC CASSLNKYNEQFF
TRBJ2-7 . . TRBV7-7 TGTGCTAGCAGCTTAGAGGTCGGAGTCGAGCAGTACTTC CASSLEVGVEQYF
TRBJ2-5 . . TRBV30 TGTGCCTGGGCTCCGCAGGTCCAAGAGACCCAGTACTTC CAWAPQVQETQYF
TRBJ1-4 . . TRBV6-1 TGTGCCAGCAGCGGAAGGGACACCCCTAATGAAAAACTGTTTTTT CASSGRDTPNEKLFF
TRBJ2-7 . . TRBV20-1 TGCAGTGCTAGAGTCGGGTGGGAGCAGTACTTC CSARVGWEQYF
TRBJ2-2 . TRBD2 TRBV5-7 TGTGCCAGCAGGACACCCTTCGCTAGCGGGGGCACCGGGGAGCTGTTTTTT CASRTPFASGGTGELFF
TRBJ1-2 once . TRBV5-6 TGTGCCAGCAGCTTGGGACAGGAACATGGCTACACCTTC CASSLGQEHGYTF